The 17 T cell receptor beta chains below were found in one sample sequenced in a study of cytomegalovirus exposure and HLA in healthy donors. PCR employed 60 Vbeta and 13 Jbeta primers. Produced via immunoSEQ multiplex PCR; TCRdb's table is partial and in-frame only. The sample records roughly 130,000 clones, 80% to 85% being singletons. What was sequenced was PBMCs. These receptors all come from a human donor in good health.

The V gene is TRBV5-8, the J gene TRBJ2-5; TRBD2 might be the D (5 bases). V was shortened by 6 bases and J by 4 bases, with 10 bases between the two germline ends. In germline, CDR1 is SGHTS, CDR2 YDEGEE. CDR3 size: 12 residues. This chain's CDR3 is CASNRGSETQYF. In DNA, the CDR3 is TGTGCCAGCAACCGGGGTTCAGAGACCCAGTACTTC.

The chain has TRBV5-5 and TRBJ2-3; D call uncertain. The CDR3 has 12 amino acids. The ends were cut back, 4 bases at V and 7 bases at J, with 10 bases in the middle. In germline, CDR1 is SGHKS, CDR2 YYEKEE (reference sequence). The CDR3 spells CASSNLTYTQYF. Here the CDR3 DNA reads TGTGCCAGCAGCAACCTTACTTATACGCAGTATTTT.

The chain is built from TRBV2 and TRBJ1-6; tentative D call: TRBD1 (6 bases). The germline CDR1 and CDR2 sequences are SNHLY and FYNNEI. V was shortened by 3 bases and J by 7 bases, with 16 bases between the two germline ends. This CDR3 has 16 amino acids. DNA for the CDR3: TGTGCCAGCAGTGAGGGGGGGCTAGTAGGAAATTCACCCCTCCACTTT. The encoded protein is CASSEGGLVGNSPLHF.

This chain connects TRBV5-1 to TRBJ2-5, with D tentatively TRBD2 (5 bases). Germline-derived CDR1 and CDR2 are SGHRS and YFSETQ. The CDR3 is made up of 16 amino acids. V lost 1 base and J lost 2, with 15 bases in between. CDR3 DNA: TGCGCCAGCAGCTTGAACCCCTTACTAGTGCAAGAGACCCAGTACTTC. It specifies CASSLNPLLVQETQYF.

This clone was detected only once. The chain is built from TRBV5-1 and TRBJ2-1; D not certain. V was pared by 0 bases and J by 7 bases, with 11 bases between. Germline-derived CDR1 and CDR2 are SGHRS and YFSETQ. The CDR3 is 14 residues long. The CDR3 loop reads CASSLDGILNEQFF. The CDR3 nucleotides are TGCGCCAGCAGCTTGGATGGCATATTAAATGAGCAGTTCTTC.

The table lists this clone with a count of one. The DNA for the CDR3 is TGTGCCAGCAGCCCGACAGGGGGCGCGGAAGGCTACACCTTC. Its translation: CASSPTGGAEGYTF. This chain links TRBV5-4 with TRBJ1-2; 10 nucleotides match TRBD1. Germline V CDR1 and CDR2: SGHNT, YYREEE (reference sequence). The V gene end was trimmed by 4 bases and the J gene end by 8 bases; junction bases not matched to a gene: 8. This CDR3 contains 14 residues. The variable domain in full, with the rest retrieved from reference TRBV5-4 and TRBJ1-2, is ETGVTQSPTHLIKTRGQQVTLRCSSQSGHNTVSWYQQALGQGPQFIFQYYREEENGRGNFPPRFSGLQFPNYSSELNVNALELDDSALYLCASSPTGGAEGYTFGSGTRLTVV.

The CDR3 DNA reads as TGTGCCAGCAGTTTATACCGGGGGGAGCAGTACTTC. Protein sequence: CASSLYRGEQYF. The rearrangement uses TRBV28 and TRBJ2-7; tentatively, D is TRBD2 (6 bases). The CDR3 spans 12 residues. The germline CDR1 and CDR2 sequences are MDHEN and SYDVKM. The germline V and J ends were trimmed by 1 base and 7 bases, with 8 bases remaining between them. The complete variable domain, with remaining parts taken from reference TRBV28 and TRBJ2-7, reads DVKVTQSSRYLVKRTGEKVFLECVQDMDHENMFWYRQDPGLGLRLIYFSYDVKMKEKGDIPEGYSVSREKKERFSLILESASTNQTSMYLCASSLYRGEQYFGPGTRLTVT.

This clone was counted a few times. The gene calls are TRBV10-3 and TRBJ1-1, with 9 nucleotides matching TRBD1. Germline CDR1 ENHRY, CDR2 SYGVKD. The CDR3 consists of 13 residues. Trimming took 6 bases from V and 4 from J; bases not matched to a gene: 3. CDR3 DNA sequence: TGTGCCATCAGGGGACAGGGTCCCACTGAAGCTTTCTTT. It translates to CAIRGQGPTEAFF.

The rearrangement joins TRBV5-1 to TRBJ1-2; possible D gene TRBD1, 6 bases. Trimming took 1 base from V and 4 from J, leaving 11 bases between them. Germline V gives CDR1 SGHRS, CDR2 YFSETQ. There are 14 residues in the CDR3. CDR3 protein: CASSLTGTLYGYTF. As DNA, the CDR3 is TGCGCCAGCAGCTTGACCGGGACACTCTATGGCTACACCTTC.

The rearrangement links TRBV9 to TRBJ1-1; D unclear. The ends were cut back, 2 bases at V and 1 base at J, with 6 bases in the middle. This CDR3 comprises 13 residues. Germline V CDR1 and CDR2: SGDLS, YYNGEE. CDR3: CASSVGPNTEAFF. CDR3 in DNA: TGTGCCAGCAGCGTGGGCCCGAACACTGAAGCTTTCTTT.

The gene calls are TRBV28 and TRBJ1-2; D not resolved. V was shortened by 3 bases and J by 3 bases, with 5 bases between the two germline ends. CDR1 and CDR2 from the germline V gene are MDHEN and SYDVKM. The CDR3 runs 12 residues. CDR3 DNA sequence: TGTGCCAGCAGTTTGAGGGACTATGGCTACACCTTC. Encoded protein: CASSLRDYGYTF.

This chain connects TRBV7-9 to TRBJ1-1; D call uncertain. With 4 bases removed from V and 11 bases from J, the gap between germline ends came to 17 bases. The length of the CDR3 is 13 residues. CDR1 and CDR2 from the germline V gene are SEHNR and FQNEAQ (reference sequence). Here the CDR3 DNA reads TGTGCCAGCAGCTCTATTTCGGGTTTAGTCGCTTTCTTT. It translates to CASSSISGLVAFF.

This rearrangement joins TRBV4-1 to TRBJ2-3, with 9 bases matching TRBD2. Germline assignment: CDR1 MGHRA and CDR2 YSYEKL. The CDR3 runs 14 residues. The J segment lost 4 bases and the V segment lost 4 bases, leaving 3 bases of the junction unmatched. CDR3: CASSPGLAPDTQYF. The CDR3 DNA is TGCGCCAGCAGCCCGGGACTAGCCCCAGATACGCAGTATTTT.

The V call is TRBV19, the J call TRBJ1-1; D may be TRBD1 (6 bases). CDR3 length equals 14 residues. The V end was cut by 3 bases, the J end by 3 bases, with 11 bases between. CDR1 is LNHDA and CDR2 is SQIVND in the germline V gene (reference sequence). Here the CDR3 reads CASSITGGHTEAFF. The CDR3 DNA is TGTGCCAGTAGTATTACCGGGGGGCACACTGAAGCTTTCTTT.

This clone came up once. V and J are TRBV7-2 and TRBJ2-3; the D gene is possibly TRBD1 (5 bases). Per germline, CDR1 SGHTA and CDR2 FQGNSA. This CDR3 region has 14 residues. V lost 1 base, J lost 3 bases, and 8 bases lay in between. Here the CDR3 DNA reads TGTGCCAGCAGCTTAGACAGGATTACAGATACGCAGTATTTT. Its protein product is CASSLDRITDTQYF.

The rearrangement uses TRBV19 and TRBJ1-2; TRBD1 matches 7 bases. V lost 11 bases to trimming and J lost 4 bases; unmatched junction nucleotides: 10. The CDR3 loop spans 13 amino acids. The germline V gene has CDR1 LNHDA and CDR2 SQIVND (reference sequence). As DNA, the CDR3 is TGTGCCGGGATGACAGGGCCCTCCTATGGCTACACCTTC. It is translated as CAGMTGPSYGYTF.

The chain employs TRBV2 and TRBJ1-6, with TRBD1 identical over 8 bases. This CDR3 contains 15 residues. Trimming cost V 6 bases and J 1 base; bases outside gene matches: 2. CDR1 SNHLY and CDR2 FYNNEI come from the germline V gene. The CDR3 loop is CASRGTGSYNSPLHF. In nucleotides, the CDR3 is TGTGCCAGCAGGGGGACAGGTTCCTATAATTCACCCCTCCACTTT.